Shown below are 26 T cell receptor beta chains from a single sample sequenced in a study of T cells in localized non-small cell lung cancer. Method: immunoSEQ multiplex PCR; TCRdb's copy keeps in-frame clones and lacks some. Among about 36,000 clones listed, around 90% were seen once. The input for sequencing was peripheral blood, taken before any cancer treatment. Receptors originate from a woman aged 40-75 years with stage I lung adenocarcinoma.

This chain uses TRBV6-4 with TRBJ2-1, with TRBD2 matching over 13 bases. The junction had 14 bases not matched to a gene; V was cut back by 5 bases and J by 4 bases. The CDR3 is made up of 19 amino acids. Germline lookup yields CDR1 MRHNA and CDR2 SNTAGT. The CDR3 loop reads CASSPTSGGARNRYNEQFF. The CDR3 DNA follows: TGTGCCAGCAGTCCTACTAGCGGGGGGGCCCGAAATAGGTACAATGAGCAGTTCTTC.

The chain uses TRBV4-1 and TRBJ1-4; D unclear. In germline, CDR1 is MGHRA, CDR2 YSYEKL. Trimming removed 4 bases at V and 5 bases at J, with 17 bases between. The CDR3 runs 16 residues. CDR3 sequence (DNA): TGCGCCAGCAGCCCAAGTGAGGTGACAAGGAATGAAAAACTGTTTTTT. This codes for CASSPSEVTRNEKLFF.

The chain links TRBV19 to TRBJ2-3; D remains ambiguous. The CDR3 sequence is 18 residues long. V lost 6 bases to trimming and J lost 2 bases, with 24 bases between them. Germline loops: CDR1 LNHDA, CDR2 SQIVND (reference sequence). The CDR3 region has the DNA TGTGCCAGTAGGGCCAACATTGGGTTGGAGCACACCACAGATACGCAGTATTTT. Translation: CASRANIGLEHTTDTQYF.

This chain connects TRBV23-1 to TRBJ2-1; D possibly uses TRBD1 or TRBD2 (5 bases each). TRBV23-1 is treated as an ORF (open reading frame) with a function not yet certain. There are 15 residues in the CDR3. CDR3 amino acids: CTNALRGVSYNEQFF. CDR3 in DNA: TGCACCAACGCACTTAGAGGGGTCTCCTACAATGAGCAGTTCTTC.

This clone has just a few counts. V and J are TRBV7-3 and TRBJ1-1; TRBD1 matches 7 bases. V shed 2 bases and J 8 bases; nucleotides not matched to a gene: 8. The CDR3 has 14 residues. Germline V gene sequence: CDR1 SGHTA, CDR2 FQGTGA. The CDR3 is CASSLGGDSVEAFF. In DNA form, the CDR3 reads TGTGCCAGCAGCTTAGGGGGGGACAGTGTCGAAGCTTTCTTT.

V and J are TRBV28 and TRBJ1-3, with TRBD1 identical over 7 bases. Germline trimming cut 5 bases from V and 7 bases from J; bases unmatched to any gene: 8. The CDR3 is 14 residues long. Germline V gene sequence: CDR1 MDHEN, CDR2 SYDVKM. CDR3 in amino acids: CASSPGQNSNTIYF. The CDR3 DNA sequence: TGTGCCAGCAGTCCGGGACAGAACTCGAACACCATATATTTT.

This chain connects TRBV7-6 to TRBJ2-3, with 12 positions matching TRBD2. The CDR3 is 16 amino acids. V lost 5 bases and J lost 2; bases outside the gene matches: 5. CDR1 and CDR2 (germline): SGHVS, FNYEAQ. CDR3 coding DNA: TGTGCCAGCAGCCCCTGGACTAGCGGGGACACAGATACGCAGTATTTT. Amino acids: CASSPWTSGDTDTQYF.

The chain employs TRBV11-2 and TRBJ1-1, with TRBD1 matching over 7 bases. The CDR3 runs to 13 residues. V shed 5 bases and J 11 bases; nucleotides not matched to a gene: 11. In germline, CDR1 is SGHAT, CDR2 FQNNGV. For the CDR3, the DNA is TGTGCCAGCAGCATCAACAGGGGACTGTCGGCTTTCTTT. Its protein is CASSINRGLSAFF.

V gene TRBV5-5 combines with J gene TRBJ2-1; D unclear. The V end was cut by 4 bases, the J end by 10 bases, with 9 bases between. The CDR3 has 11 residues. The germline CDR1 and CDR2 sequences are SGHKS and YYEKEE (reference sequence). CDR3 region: CASSRTTEQFF. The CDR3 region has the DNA TGTGCCAGCAGCCGGACCACAGAGCAGTTCTTC. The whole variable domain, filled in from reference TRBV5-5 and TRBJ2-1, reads DAGVTQSPTHLIKTRGQQVTLRCSPISGHKSVSWYQQVLGQGPQFIFQYYEKEERGRGNFPDRFSARQFPNYSSELNVNALLLGDSALYLCASSRTTEQFFGPGTRLTVL.

The CDR3 region is CASRKGVTTNEKLFF. CDR3 bases: TGTGCCAGCCGGAAAGGCGTAACAACTAATGAAAAACTGTTTTTT. The chain recombines TRBV27 with TRBJ1-4; D remains ambiguous. Germline CDR1 is MNHEY and CDR2 is SMNVEV (reference sequence). The CDR3 totals 15 residues. V shed 8 bases and J shed 0 bases, with 13 bases lying between them.

This chain's CDR3 is CASSPTGETQYF. For the CDR3, the DNA is TGTGCCAGCAGCCCTACAGGGGAGACCCAGTACTTC. The J gene is TRBJ2-5, the V gene TRBV5-8, with a weak D call TRBD1 (6 bases). The CDR3 contains 12 residues. CDR1 and CDR2 from the germline V gene are SGHTS and YDEGEE. V was cut by 4 bases and J by 5 bases, with 9 bases left in between.

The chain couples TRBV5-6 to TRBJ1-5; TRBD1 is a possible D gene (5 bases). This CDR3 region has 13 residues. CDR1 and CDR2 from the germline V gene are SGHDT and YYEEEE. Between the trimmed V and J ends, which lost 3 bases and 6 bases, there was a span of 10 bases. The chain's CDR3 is CASSWGQGQPQHF. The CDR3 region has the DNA TGTGCCAGCAGCTGGGGTCAGGGTCAGCCCCAGCATTTT. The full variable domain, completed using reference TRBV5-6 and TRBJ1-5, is DAGVTQSPTHLIKTRGQQVTLRCSPKSGHDTVSWYQQALGQGPQFIFQYYEEEERQRGNFPDRFSGHQFPNYSSELNVNALLLGDSALYLCASSWGQGQPQHFGDGTRLSIL.

The CDR3 DNA reads as TGTGCCAGCAGCGCATGGGGGGGGGCCCGGAATTCACCCCTCCACTTT. It specifies CASSAWGGARNSPLHF. The chain couples TRBV2 to TRBJ1-6; tentatively, D is TRBD1 (6 bases). Germline values: CDR1 SNHLY, CDR2 FYNNEI. V gave up 6 bases and J gave up 7 bases, with 19 bases separating them. This CDR3 contains 16 residues.

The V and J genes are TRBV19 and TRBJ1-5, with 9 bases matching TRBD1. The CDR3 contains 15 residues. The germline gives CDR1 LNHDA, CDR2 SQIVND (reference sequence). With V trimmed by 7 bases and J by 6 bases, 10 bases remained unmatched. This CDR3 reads CASTTGQGMAQPQHF. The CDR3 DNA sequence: TGTGCCAGTACCACGGGACAGGGTATGGCTCAGCCCCAGCATTTT.

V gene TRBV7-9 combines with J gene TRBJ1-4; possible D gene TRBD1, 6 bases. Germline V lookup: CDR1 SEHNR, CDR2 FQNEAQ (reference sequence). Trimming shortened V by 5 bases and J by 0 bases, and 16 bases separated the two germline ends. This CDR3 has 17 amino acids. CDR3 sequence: CASSPTGRGATNEKLFF. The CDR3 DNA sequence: TGTGCCAGCAGCCCGACAGGCAGGGGCGCAACTAATGAAAAACTGTTTTTT.

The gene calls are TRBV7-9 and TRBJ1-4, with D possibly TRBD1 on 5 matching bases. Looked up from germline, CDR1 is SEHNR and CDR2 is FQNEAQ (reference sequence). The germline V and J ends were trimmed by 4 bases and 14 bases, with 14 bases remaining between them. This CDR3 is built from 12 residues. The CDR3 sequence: CASSYQGERLFF. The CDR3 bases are TGTGCCAGCAGCTACCAGGGCGAGAGGCTGTTTTTT.

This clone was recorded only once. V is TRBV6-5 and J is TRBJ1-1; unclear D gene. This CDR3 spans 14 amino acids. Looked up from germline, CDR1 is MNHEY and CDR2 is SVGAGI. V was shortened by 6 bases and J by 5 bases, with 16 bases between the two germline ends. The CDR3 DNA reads TGTGCCAGCAGCCCACACGGATCTCGGACTGAAGCTTTCTTT. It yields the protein CASSPHGSRTEAFF.

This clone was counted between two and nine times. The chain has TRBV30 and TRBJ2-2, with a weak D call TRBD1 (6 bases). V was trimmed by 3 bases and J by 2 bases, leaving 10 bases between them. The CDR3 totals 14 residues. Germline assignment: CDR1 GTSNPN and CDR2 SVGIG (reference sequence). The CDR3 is CAWSQGTNTGELFF. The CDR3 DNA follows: TGTGCCTGGAGCCAGGGGACCAACACCGGGGAGCTGTTTTTT.

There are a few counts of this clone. The CDR3 protein is CASSPGQQETQYF. Here the CDR3 DNA reads TGTGCCAGCTCACCGGGACAGCAAGAGACCCAGTACTTC. The chain uses TRBV18 and TRBJ2-5, with TRBD1 identical over 7 bases. Looked up from germline, CDR1 is KGHSH and CDR2 is LQKENI. Trimming took 3 bases from V and 2 from J; bases not matched to a gene: 0. This CDR3 region has 13 residues.

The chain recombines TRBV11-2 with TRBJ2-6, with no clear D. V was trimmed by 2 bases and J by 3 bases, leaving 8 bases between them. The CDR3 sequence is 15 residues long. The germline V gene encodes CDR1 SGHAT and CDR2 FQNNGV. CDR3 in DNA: TGTGCCAGCAGCTTAACAAGGAGTGGGGCCAACGTCCTGACTTTC. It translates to CASSLTRSGANVLTF. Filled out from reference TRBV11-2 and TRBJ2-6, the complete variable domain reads EAGVAQSPRYKIIEKRQSVAFWCNPISGHATLYWYQQILGQGPKLLIQFQNNGVVDDSQLPKDRFSAERLKGVDSTLKIQPAKLEDSAVYLCASSLTRSGANVLTFGAGSRLTVL.

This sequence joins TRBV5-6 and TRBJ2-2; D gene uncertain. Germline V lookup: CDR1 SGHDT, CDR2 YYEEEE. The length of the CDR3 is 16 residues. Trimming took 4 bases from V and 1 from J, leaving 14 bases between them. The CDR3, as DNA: TGTGCCAGCAGCGGAGACCTGTACAGGAACACCGGGGAGCTGTTTTTT. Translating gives CASSGDLYRNTGELFF.

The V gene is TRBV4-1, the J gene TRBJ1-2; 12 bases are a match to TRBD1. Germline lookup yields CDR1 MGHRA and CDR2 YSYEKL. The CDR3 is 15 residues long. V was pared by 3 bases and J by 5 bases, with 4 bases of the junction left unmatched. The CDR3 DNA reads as TGCGCCAGCAGCCAGGCGGGACAGGGGGCTTATGGCTACACCTTC. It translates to CASSQAGQGAYGYTF.

CDR3 sequence (DNA): TGTGCCAGCTCACCCACGTTGGTGGAAGAGACCCAGTACTTC. It codes for CASSPTLVEETQYF. The gene calls are TRBV18 and TRBJ2-5, with D unclear. CDR3 size: 14 residues. V was pared by 3 bases and J by 3 bases, with 11 bases between. Germline CDR1 is KGHSH and CDR2 is LQKENI.

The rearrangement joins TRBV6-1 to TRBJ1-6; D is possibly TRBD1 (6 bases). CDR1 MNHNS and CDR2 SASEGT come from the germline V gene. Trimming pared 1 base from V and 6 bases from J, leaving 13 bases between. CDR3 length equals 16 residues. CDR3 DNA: TGTGCCAGCAGTGAAGGGTCTGGACAGCTTAATTCACCCCTCCACTTT. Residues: CASSEGSGQLNSPLHF.

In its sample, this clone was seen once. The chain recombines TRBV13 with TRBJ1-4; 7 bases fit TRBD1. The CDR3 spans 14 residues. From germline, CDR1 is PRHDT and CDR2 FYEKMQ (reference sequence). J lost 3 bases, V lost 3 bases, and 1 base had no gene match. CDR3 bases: TGTGCCAGCAGCTTGGACAGGTCTAATGAAAAACTGTTTTTT. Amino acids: CASSLDRSNEKLFF.

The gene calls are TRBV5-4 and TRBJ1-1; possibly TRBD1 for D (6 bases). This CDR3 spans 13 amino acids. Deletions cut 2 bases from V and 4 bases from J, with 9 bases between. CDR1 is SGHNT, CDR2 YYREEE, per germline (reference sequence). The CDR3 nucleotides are TGTGCCAGCAGCTTTACAGGGACCACTGAAGCTTTCTTT. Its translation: CASSFTGTTEAFF.